This T cell receptor beta chain comes out of a study of cytomegalovirus exposure and HLA in healthy donors (dated by TCRdb to about 2017). Looking at the study overall: An earlier analysis of approximately 600 of the donors reported about 250 Gb of sequence data and more than 90 million unique TCR beta sequences from about 180 million T cells. An early release covering 550 to 700 HLA-typed donors comprised 300 to 350 gigabases of sequencing data and approximately 80 million unique TCR sequences. Among the roughly 390 genotyped donors, around 81% belonged to the genetic ancestry cluster associated with self-reported Caucasian donors. The study aimed to test whether cataloging public T cell receptors could reveal signatures of past pathogen exposure. The study profiled the T cell repertoires of under 850 subjects by immunosequencing and related them to cytomegalovirus serostatus. A separate validation cohort of roughly 130 different subjects was used in addition to the roughly 640-subject first cohort. High-throughput TCR immunosequencing, statistical association of individual TCRs with disease status, and machine learning were combined to predict cytomegalovirus infection status. A later analysis re-analyzed previously published TCR beta repertoires from about 730 donors and added high-resolution HLA genotyping to study TCR occurrence patterns. Rather than using new phenotypic data, the later analysis identified candidate immune exposures from TCR beta sequences and from how often those sequences occurred across donors. An earlier analysis of several hundred of the donors used high-throughput TCR beta sequencing to judge whether each TCR beta V gene segment behaved as functional or pseudogenic. Donor age, sex, ethnicity and CMV serostatus were compiled alongside the repertoire data. A later genetic analysis took genome-wide SNP genotypes for about three fifths of the 666 donors and used that subset as a discovery cohort. Every repertoire in the discovery cohort had been generated on one and the same sequencing platform. HLA typing covered class I and class II loci at four-digit resolution. Typing coverage differed by locus: A, B, C, DRB1 and DQB1 were typed in roughly 620-630 donors, DQA1 in 500 to 550, DPA1 in around 600, and DPB1 in roughly 450. Four to six DR-DQ haplotypes were handled as single units for association and clustering, since linkage in the cohort was strong. Across approximately 400 genotyped donors of the cohort, an average of roughly 250,000 unique TCR beta nucleotide sequences per donor were sequenced, and 15% to 20% of those sequences were non-productive. What the research found in general, with its limitations: According to a later genetic analysis, donors in an Asian-associated ancestry cluster had fewer N-insertions in productive TCRs than the roughly 700-donor mean. Most TCR sequences were observed very rarely across donors, whereas some public TCRs were present in many individuals. In a later analysis, TCR association rates were found to vary across HLA loci, with the most associated TCRs seen for DRB1 alleles and the fewest for HLA-C alleles. In a later genetic analysis, a missense DCLRE1C variant was associated with V-gene and J-gene trimming of TCR beta chains, and the association was replicated in an independent cohort. CMV serostatus was the only immune exposure information available for the cohort. In a later analysis, several top co-occurrence clusters were reported to appear linked to parvovirus B19, influenza, CMV and Epstein-Barr virus. Sequencing depth was assumed to be roughly uniform across donors in the presence/absence analyses, though that assumption may not hold. In a later analysis, most CMV-associated TCR beta chains were found to appear HLA-restricted, with HLA associations seemingly driven largely by CMV exposure. A further reported finding was that TCR beta sequences accurately predicted the HLA-A and HLA-B alleles for most subjects in the first cohort. A cluster of highly shared sequence variants was judged likely to be a technical artifact of the sequencing pipeline. Some IMGT-functional V segments, including TRBV6-2 and TRBV6-3, could not be distinguished by the 87-base-pair reads and were therefore excluded. Because some donors lacked HLA typing at each locus, the association tests relied only on the typed subset. It was suggested by the authors that the approach could potentially be generalized to other disease states and immunological phenotypes. In the study, some 160 TCR beta chains were listed as associated with cytomegalovirus. A later analysis found that HLA-associated TCR beta chains were more clonally expanded and had lower generation probabilities than equally common non-associated chains. The classifier was reported to diagnose cytomegalovirus status with high specificity and sensitivity in both the original and validation cohorts. Correlated functional status among segregating V segments might be attributable to linkage disequilibrium, but an unknown experimental factor could not be ruled out. This cohort had only TCR beta chains sequenced, and the lack of alpha or paired-chain data limited which features could be detected. When HLA alleles, especially DR and DQ, strongly co-occurred, TCR associations were difficult to assign to individual alleles. Broadly in line with IMGT annotations, most TCR beta V segments showed up in productive rearrangements about 87% or about 30% of the time in an earlier analysis of some 590 of the donors. Seventeen rarely observed V segments, including chromosome 9 orphons, were excluded from the earlier analysis of 550 to 700 of the donors because counts were too low. In vitro tests confirmed that a few of the cytomegalovirus-associated TCR beta chains recognize cytomegalovirus antigens. Specific HLA alleles were associated with some 15,000 TCR beta sequences at a false discovery rate of 0.05 in a later analysis.

The cohort consisted of fewer than 700 healthy bone marrow donors. At the time of sampling, every cohort member was nominally healthy, though immune exposures that went unrecorded were likely present. The donor was CMV seropositive and was included in the group of about 290 seropositive cohort members. Every donor gave a peripheral blood sample, and the peripheral blood mononuclear cells from that sample were used for TCR beta sequencing. Genomic DNA extraction from the blood cell samples was performed with the Qiagen DNeasy Blood Extraction Kit. The library was made by the immunoSEQ multiplex PCR assay. For the multiplex PCR, a mixture combining 60 forward primers for TCR Vbeta segments and 13 reverse primers for TCR Jbeta segments was used. The CDR3 region of rearranged TCR beta genes was amplified from genomic DNA by a multiplex PCR assay. Amplified TCR beta libraries were sequenced as 87-base-pair reads on the Illumina HiSeq System. As for the authors' bioinformatics: A later analysis tallied 80 million to 95 million unique TCR beta chains across the approximately 670 repertoires, and roughly 11 million of those chains were shared by two or more donors. Raw reads were error-corrected and collapsed into unique sequences by a nearest-neighbor algorithm in which closely related sequences were merged to remove PCR and sequencing errors. To assign V, D and J gene segments, CDR3 sequences were aligned to IMGT reference sequences. For a sequence to be retained, at least a six-nucleotide match to both a V gene segment and a J gene segment was required. Rearrangements were classified as productive when the CDR3 lacked stop codons and remained in frame with V and J, and all other rearrangements were classified as non-productive. CDR3 was defined according to IMGT convention as the region running from the second conserved V-encoded cysteine to the conserved J-encoded phenylalanine. The earlier analysis of 587 of the donors excluded any sequence lacking an unambiguous match to a single V gene segment. In an earlier analysis of 450 to 750 of the donors, a V segment was called functional when productive rearrangements were above 56.7%, and segregating when the standard deviation between donors exceeded 5%. A statistical classification framework was developed to diagnose cytomegalovirus status using the catalog of TCR beta chain sequences. A later analysis assigned V and J genes by comparing TCR nucleotide sequences with IMGT/GENE-DB human TR gene sequences. In a later analysis, CDR3 sequences and most-parsimonious VDJ recombination scenarios were assigned using the TCRdist pipeline. A later analysis defined each TCR beta chain by its CDR3 amino acid sequence plus V-gene family, and excluded reads lacking a unique V-gene family. In a later analysis, around 650 highly shared, low-generation-probability nucleotide sequences were removed to address suspected cross-contamination and a sequencing artifact. In a later analysis, a clonal expansion index for each public chain was calculated from normalized within-repertoire ranks of inferred template counts. Generation probabilities in a later analysis came from a VDJ recombination model fitted to out-of-frame rearrangements, and those results were checked against IGoR. A later analysis scored TCR-TCR, TCR-HLA and TCR-CMV co-occurrence with hypergeometric tests, applying a repertoire-size bias correction to TCR pairs. A later analysis estimated false discovery rates by permuting HLA or CMV assignments 20 times. A later analysis grouped co-occurring TCRs with DBSCAN, adding TCRdist sequence similarity when clustering within HLA-allele-positive subsets. Co-occurrence clustering excluded repertoires with fewer than 30,000 or more than 120,000 public chains, plus five with anomalous nucleotide sharing. The table was pulled from immuneACCESS by TCRdb, which kept in-frame rearrangements only. Such tables lose some clones; where checked, under half of the loss comes from unresolved V genes, and the rest has no known cause. V and J calls and clone size follow that table, whereas D and trimming were derived from the DNA. The sample includes under 85,000 clones, with roughly 80% observed a single time. 20% to 25% of the sample goes to the ten largest clones.

This clone appeared a few times. This receptor's antigen is unknown. Base qualities are missing; no much larger clone stands one base away. Taken from the germline V gene, the CDR1 and CDR2 loops are SQVTM and ANQGSEA. Including the terminal cysteine and phenylalanine, the CDR3 comprises 13 residues. Here the CDR3 DNA is all that survives: 39 bases in frame from base 1. V is reduced by 4 bases and J by 3 bases, leaving a spacing of 10 bases between them. This receptor was taken from a woman aged 25 to 39 in good health and CMV-seropositive. This chain joins TRBV29-1 to TRBJ2-1; the D segment cannot be called with confidence. The sample comprised PBMCs. At the DNA level, the sequence is TGCAGCGTTGGGCGGAGAGTCTACAATGAGCAGTTCTTC. It encodes CSVGRRVYNEQFF.